The TCR beta chain described here comes from a study of blood T cell repertoires in COVID-19. TCRdb keeps only in-frame clones here, not all; method: immunoSEQ multiplex PCR. The sample lists about 410,000 clones; 86% were seen once. This TCR was recovered from a woman aged 25 to 45 with active or convalescent COVID-19. The material sequenced was peripheral blood.

The DNA for the CDR3 is TGTGCCAGCGGGACAGGGAAGCAGTTCTTC. It specifies CASGTGKQFF. This rearrangement joins TRBV12-3 or TRBV12-4 to TRBJ2-1; the match to TRBD1 covers 9 bases. With V trimmed by 8 bases and J by 11 bases, 1 base remained unmatched. This CDR3 is 10 amino acids long.